Below are 4 T cell receptor beta chains sequenced from a single sample in a study of T-cell reconstitution after alpha-beta-depleted transplantation in children. Unique molecular identifiers were used in preparing the TCRbeta library. TCRdb reprocessed the PCR reads via MiXCR and lists one record per CDR3 protein. The sample lists about 610,000 distinct CDR3 sequences, over 9.5% seen once, with roughly 4% in the top ten. The source material was PBMCs from the stem cell graft donor, sampled from the stem cell graft. The receptors stem from a human donor who donated a stem cell graft to a child with acute myeloid leukemia.

The chain is built from TRBV10-3 and TRBJ1-4; D not certain. The germline CDR1 and CDR2 sequences are ENHRY and SYGVKD. The V gene lost 4 bases and the J gene lost 8 bases, with 14 bases spanning the gap. This CDR3 has 14 amino acids. In DNA, the CDR3 is TGTGCCATCAGTGTTAGCGGGGAAGGGGAAAAACTGTTTTTT. Translating gives CAISVSGEGEKLFF.

This CDR3 reads CASSVWDRDEQFF. CDR3 nucleotide sequence: TGTGCCAGCAGCGTATGGGACCGGGATGAGCAGTTCTTC. V gene TRBV9 combines with J gene TRBJ2-1; D tentatively fits TRBD1 or TRBD2 (5 bases each). The CDR3 contains 13 residues. With 1 base removed from V and 8 bases from J, the gap between germline ends came to 10 bases. Germline V gene data show CDR1 as SGDLS and CDR2 as YYNGEE.

This clonotype has a count of ten or more. As DNA, the CDR3 is TGTGCCAGCAGTTACCTGGACTTCACCTACGAGCAGTACTTC. It specifies CASSYLDFTYEQYF. The V and J genes are TRBV6-5 and TRBJ2-7; possibly TRBD2 for D (5 bases). The CDR3 length is 14 residues. Per the germline V gene, CDR1 is MNHEY and CDR2 is SVGAGI. Trimming shortened V by 2 bases and J by 2 bases, and 10 bases separated the two germline ends.

This clonotype has just a few counts. V gene TRBV29-1 combines with J gene TRBJ2-7; D is unclear. Trimming cost V 4 bases and J 7 bases, with 14 bases left between them. Looked up from germline, CDR1 is SQVTM and CDR2 is ANQGSEA. The CDR3 length is 12 residues. CDR3 coding DNA: TGCAGCGTTGGAGGCAGCGTCCCAGAGCAGTACTTC. The encoded protein is CSVGGSVPEQYF.